The 3 T cell receptor beta chains presented below share a single source sample, sequenced in a study of cytotoxic CD8 clonotypes in ibrutinib-treated CLL. This table comes from immunoSEQ multiplex PCR, and its TCRdb copy is limited to in-frame clones, with some not included. Of some 65,000 clones listed, roughly 57% were seen once; the top ten hold approximately 15%. Sequences were derived from PBMCs, sampled after 12 months of ibrutinib treatment. The receptors shown here come from a human donor with chronic lymphocytic leukemia.

V usage is TRBV11-2 and J usage is TRBJ2-7, with D perhaps assigned TRBD1 or TRBD2 (5 bases each). There are 15 residues in the CDR3. Germline loops: CDR1 SGHAT, CDR2 FQNNGV. The V end lost 2 bases, the J end lost 3 bases, and 14 bases lay between the germline ends. CDR3 sequence: CASSLTGLAHYEQYF. In DNA, the CDR3 is TGTGCCAGCAGCTTAACAGGACTCGCCCACTACGAGCAGTACTTC.

This clone was recorded once. This chain connects TRBV6-1 to TRBJ1-6, with 7 bases identical to TRBD1. After removal of 8 bases from V and 5 bases from J, the junction contained 6 bases not matched to a gene. Looked up from germline, CDR1 is MNHNS and CDR2 is SASEGT. The CDR3 loop spans 14 amino acids. This chain's CDR3 is CASQWDSNNSPLHF. The CDR3 nucleotides read TGTGCCAGCCAATGGGACAGTAATAATTCACCCCTCCACTTT.

The gene calls are TRBV28 and TRBJ1-2; 10 nucleotides align to TRBD1. CDR3 length: 15 amino acids. From germline, CDR1 is MDHEN and CDR2 SYDVKM. The junction had 10 bases not matched to a gene; V was cut back by 4 bases and J by 8 bases. The CDR3 here is CASSSDRGRIRGYTF. CDR3 bases: TGTGCCAGCAGTTCCGACAGGGGGCGCATTCGGGGCTACACCTTC.